The TCR beta chain under discussion was sequenced for a study of blood T cell repertoires in COVID-19. Study-wide context: Sources were T cells, B-cell-depleted T cells, or PBMCs; the material itself was cDNA or gDNA.

Only in-frame clones appear in the TCRdb table, and some are missing; sequencing was by immunoSEQ multiplex PCR. The sample has fewer than 350,000 clones; 85% are singletons. This clone was counted a single time. The V end was cut by 5 bases, the J end by 4 bases, with 17 bases between. This CDR3 has 15 residues. Germline V lookup: CDR1 LNHDA, CDR2 SQIVND (reference sequence). In terms of age and location, participants ranged from about 18 to 95 years and lived in under 30 US areas. Cohorts were based on clinical histories the participants reported. The sample consisted of PBMCs or T cells enriched from blood (not recorded which). The clonotype was recovered from a woman aged 50 to 60 who had recovered from COVID-19. The chain recombines TRBV19 with TRBJ1-1, with D unclear. CDR3 protein: CASSFFGSGRTEAFF. For the CDR3, the DNA is TGTGCCAGTAGTTTTTTTGGGAGCGGCCGCACTGAAGCTTTCTTT.